A selection of T cell receptor beta chains follows, all from one sample in a study of cytomegalovirus exposure and HLA in healthy donors. The method was immunoSEQ multiplex PCR; TCRdb's version includes in-frame clones alone and lacks a portion of them. The repertoire holds 180,000 or so clones, under 80% seen once, with 2% to 2.5% in the top ten. Specimen: PBMCs. These TCRs come from a woman aged 25 to 39 in good health and CMV-seropositive. Each CDR3 is given with its conserved first and last residue. D genes are given only for firm matches. A clone size is listed for some rows: how often the clone was seen (once, few, many), or a class if it is expanded.

TRBD1,15,NA,TRBV10-3,TRBJ2-7,CAISESTGGSYEQYF,TGTGCCATCAGTGAGTCGACAGGGGGCTCCTACGAGCAGTACTTC
TRBD1,14,NA,TRBV5-1,TRBJ1-2,CASSLQGAGAGYTF,TGCGCCAGCAGCTTGCAGGGGGCGGGGGCTGGCTACACCTTC
TRBD1,13,NA,TRBV6-6,TRBJ1-1,CASRQQGEVVAFF,TGTGCCAGCAGGCAACAGGGGGAGGTTGTGGCTTTCTTT
NA,14,NA,TRBV10-3,TRBJ2-7,CAISPDYTSYEQYF,TGTGCCATCAGTCCTGACTACACCTCCTACGAGCAGTACTTC
TRBD1,16,NA,TRBV6-5,TRBJ2-7,CASSYSKSGGSYEQYF,TGTGCCAGCAGTTACTCGAAGTCAGGGGGCTCCTACGAGCAGTACTTC
NA,16,NA,TRBV9,TRBJ2-1,CASSVAGRGPWDEQFF,TGTGCCAGCAGCGTAGCAGGCAGGGGCCCCTGGGATGAGCAGTTCTTC
TRBD2,15,NA,TRBV9,TRBJ2-1,CASSVGAGGSNEQFF,TGTGCCAGCAGCGTAGGGGCGGGGGGGAGCAATGAGCAGTTCTTC
NA,15,NA,TRBV6-1,TRBJ2-7,CASSEGRGGAYEQYF,TGTGCCAGCAGTGAAGGTAGGGGGGGCGCGTACGAGCAGTACTTC
TRBD1,15,NA,TRBV4-3,TRBJ2-7,CASSQAGGGSYEQYF,TGCGCCAGCAGCCAAGCAGGGGGCGGCTCCTACGAGCAGTACTTC
TRBD1,15,NA,TRBV6-5,TRBJ2-5,CASSYGGQAGETQYF,TGTGCCAGCAGTTACGGGGGACAGGCAGGAGAGACCCAGTACTTC
TRBD1,12,NA,TRBV6-5,TRBJ1-2,CASTTGDYGYTF,TGTGCCAGCACGACAGGGGACTATGGCTACACCTTC
NA,16,NA,TRBV5-1,TRBJ1-3,CASSLQTGSSGNTIYF,TGCGCCAGCAGCTTACAAACAGGGAGCTCTGGAAACACCATATATTTT
NA,17,NA,TRBV21-1,TRBJ1-1,CASSSCGTGGVGTEAFF,TGTGCCAGCAGCTCCTGCGGGACAGGGGGAGTAGGGACTGAAGCTTTCTTT
TRBD1,15,few,TRBV11-3,TRBJ2-2,CASSIRDRDTGELFF,TGTGCCAGCAGCATCCGGGACAGGGACACCGGGGAGCTGTTTTTT
TRBD2,20,NA,TRBV19,TRBJ2-1,CASTPLSASGGVGTYNEQFF,TGTGCCAGTACCCCCCTGTCGGCTAGCGGGGGGGTAGGGACCTACAATGAGCAGTTCTTC
NA,16,NA,TRBV18,TRBJ2-2,CASSLTGGTNTGELFF,TGTGCCAGCTCCCTTACGGGGGGCACGAACACCGGGGAGCTGTTTTTT
TRBD2,15,NA,TRBV6-4,TRBJ2-5,CASSADPGGQETQYF,TGTGCCAGCAGTGCCGACCCCGGGGGGCAAGAGACCCAGTACTTC
TRBD2,15,NA,TRBV5-4,TRBJ2-3,CASSLTSGGGDTQYF,TGTGCCAGCAGCCTGACTAGCGGGGGGGGAGATACGCAGTATTTT
NA,16,NA,TRBV11-2,TRBJ1-5,CASSPGAGVSNQPQHF,TGTGCCAGCAGCCCGGGGGCGGGGGTTAGCAATCAGCCCCAGCATTTT
NA,15,once,TRBV5-5,TRBJ1-2,CASNTGYSWEVGYTF,TGTGCCAGCAACACAGGTTACTCCTGGGAAGTGGGCTACACCTTC
TRBD2,14,NA,TRBV2,TRBJ2-3,CASKAGASTDTQYF,TGTGCCAGCAAAGCGGGGGCGTCCACAGATACGCAGTATTTT
TRBD2,17,NA,TRBV7-2,TRBJ2-1,CASSYTTSSGGEFAQFF,TGTGCCAGCAGTTATACCACCTCTAGCGGGGGGGAGTTTGCGCAGTTCTTC
NA,14,NA,TRBV7-9,TRBJ1-1,CASSLGGGNTEAFF,TGTGCCAGCAGCCTCGGCGGGGGGAACACTGAAGCTTTCTTT
TRBD2,15,NA,TRBV11-2,TRBJ2-2,CASRSAGLNTGELFF,TGTGCCAGCAGGTCAGCGGGGCTGAACACCGGGGAGCTGTTTTTT
TRBD1,15,NA,TRBV4-3,TRBJ1-5,CASSPGDRPGQPQHF,TGCGCCAGCAGCCCCGGGGACAGGCCGGGTCAGCCCCAGCATTTT
NA,15,few,TRBV7-2,TRBJ2-7,CASSFEAWEIYEQYF,TGTGCCAGCAGCTTTGAGGCCTGGGAGATCTACGAGCAGTACTTC
TRBD1,14,few,TRBV4-3,TRBJ2-7,CASRLDRGGDEQYF,TGCGCCAGCAGGCTGGACAGGGGAGGTGACGAGCAGTACTTC
NA,15,NA,TRBV7-2,TRBJ2-1,CASSSRTDSYNEQFF,TGTGCCAGCAGCTCCCGGACAGACTCCTACAATGAGCAGTTCTTC
NA,17,NA,TRBV9,TRBJ2-1,CASSVGGSGSSYNEQFF,TGTGCCAGCAGCGTAGGAGGTAGCGGCAGCTCCTACAATGAGCAGTTCTTC
TRBD2,17,NA,TRBV4-1,TRBJ2-7,CASSQESLAGASYKQYF,TGCGCCAGCAGCCAAGAATCACTAGCGGGGGCCTCCTACAAGCAGTACTTC
NA,12,NA,TRBV11-3,TRBJ1-2,CASSSPGKGYTF,TGTGCCAGCAGCTCGCCAGGGAAGGGCTACACCTTC
TRBD2,9,NA,TRBV20-1,TRBJ2-7,CSEETSLYF,TGCAGTGAGGAGACTAGCTTATACTTC
TRBD2,15,few,TRBV2,TRBJ2-1,CASSTLAGFINEQFF,TGTGCCAGCAGTACCCTAGCGGGGTTCATCAATGAGCAGTTCTTC
NA,16,NA,TRBV15,TRBJ1-2,CATSRDRLLASYGYTF,TGTGCCACCAGCAGAGATCGACTACTGGCGTCCTATGGCTACACCTTC
NA,12,NA,TRBV5-4,TRBJ1-5,CASSLLGQPQHF,TGTGCCAGCAGCTTACTAGGTCAGCCCCAGCATTTT
TRBD1,14,NA,TRBV29-1,TRBJ2-7,CSATQTGSSYEQYF,TGCAGCGCCACTCAGACAGGGTCCTCCTACGAGCAGTACTTC
TRBD1,14,NA,TRBV27,TRBJ2-7,CASSSGTGWYEQYF,TGTGCCAGCAGTTCCGGGACAGGGTGGTACGAGCAGTACTTC
NA,14,NA,TRBV7-2,TRBJ1-2,CASSINREVGGYTF,TGTGCCAGCAGCATAAACAGGGAAGTTGGGGGCTACACCTTC
TRBD1,15,few,TRBV7-2,TRBJ1-2,CASSAGTVGNYGYTF,TGTGCCAGCAGCGCCGGGACAGTCGGTAACTATGGCTACACCTTC
TRBD1,15,NA,TRBV6-6,TRBJ2-7,CASSTTGDSSYEQYF,TGTGCCAGCAGCACGACAGGGGACTCCTCCTACGAGCAGTACTTC
NA,12,NA,TRBV5-8,TRBJ1-2,CASSFWAVGYTF,TGTGCCAGCAGCTTCTGGGCCGTCGGCTACACCTTC
TRBD1,17,NA,TRBV19,TRBJ1-5,CASSTDRGSVTNQPQHF,TGTGCCAGTAGCACCGACAGGGGATCGGTTACCAATCAGCCCCAGCATTTT
TRBD1,15,few,TRBV7-2,TRBJ1-6,CASRERGQGNSPLHF,TGTGCCAGCAGGGAACGGGGACAGGGTAATTCACCCCTCCACTTT
TRBD2,14,NA,TRBV11-2,TRBJ2-3,CASSLERGTDTQYF,TGTGCCAGCAGCTTAGAGCGGGGGACAGATACGCAGTATTTT
TRBD2,17,NA,TRBV18,TRBJ2-1,CASSKLITSGGYNEQFF,TGTGCCAGCTCAAAACTTATAACTAGCGGGGGCTACAATGAGCAGTTCTTC
TRBD1,17,NA,TRBV15,TRBJ2-4,CATSRDSGQGDENIQYF,TGTGCCACCAGCAGAGATTCGGGACAGGGGGACGAAAACATTCAGTACTTC
NA,13,NA,TRBV30,TRBJ1-5,CAWSVEGNQPQHF,TGTGCCTGGAGTGTAGAGGGCAATCAGCCCCAGCATTTT
NA,14,NA,TRBV25-1,TRBJ2-7,CASSSVRGTYEQYF,TGTGCCAGCAGTTCGGTTCGCGGAACCTACGAGCAGTACTTC
NA,14,NA,TRBV6-6,TRBJ2-5,CASSPGVGRETQYF,TGTGCCAGCAGCCCCGGGGTAGGCCGAGAGACCCAGTACTTC
NA,17,NA,TRBV28,TRBJ1-4,CASSRLYQGFRNEKLFF,TGTGCCAGCAGTCGCCTCTACCAGGGTTTCCGAAATGAAAAACTGTTTTTT
NA,13,NA,TRBV27,TRBJ1-2,CASSLQGSYGYTF,TGTGCCAGCAGTTTGCAGGGGAGCTATGGCTACACCTTC
NA,17,many,TRBV28,TRBJ1-6,CASSSSDRGWFDSPLHF,NA
TRBD1,16,few,TRBV11-3,TRBJ2-3,CASTPWFRGLTDTQYF,TGTGCCAGCACCCCTTGGTTCAGGGGGCTTACAGATACGCAGTATTTT
NA,15,NA,TRBV6-6,TRBJ1-5,CASSQIGASNQPQHF,TGTGCCAGCAGTCAGATAGGGGCGAGCAATCAGCCCCAGCATTTT
TRBD1,17,few,TRBV4-1,TRBJ2-1,CASSPRTGGSPYNEQFF,TGCGCCAGCAGCCCCCGGACAGGGGGCTCCCCCTACAATGAGCAGTTCTTC
NA,14,NA,TRBV4-3,TRBJ1-6,CASSQDKTRSPLHF,TGCGCCAGCAGCCAAGATAAAACGAGATCACCCCTCCACTTT
NA,15,NA,TRBV11-3,TRBJ2-7,CASSLGGGLPYEQYF,TGTGCCAGCAGCTTAGGCGGGGGCCTCCCCTACGAGCAGTACTTC